This TCR beta chain was captured by sequencing in a study of blood T cell repertoires in COVID-19. The CDR3 runs 15 residues. The germline gives CDR1 SNHLY, CDR2 FYNNEI. The V end was cut by 4 bases, the J end by 0 bases, with 12 bases between. Here immunoSEQ multiplex PCR was the method, and the copy in TCRdb shows in-frame clones only, minus some. This sample has 200,000 to 300,000 clones; approximately 91% occur once, and the top ten carry more than 0.8%. Sequencing used peripheral blood. This chain joins TRBV2 and TRBJ1-2; D gene unclear. This clonotype was obtained from a man aged 25-40 years with COVID-19, enrolled during active disease. The CDR3 DNA reads as TGTGCCAGCAGTGTAGTTACAGCAACTAACTATGGCTACACCTTC. The encoded protein is CASSVVTATNYGYTF.